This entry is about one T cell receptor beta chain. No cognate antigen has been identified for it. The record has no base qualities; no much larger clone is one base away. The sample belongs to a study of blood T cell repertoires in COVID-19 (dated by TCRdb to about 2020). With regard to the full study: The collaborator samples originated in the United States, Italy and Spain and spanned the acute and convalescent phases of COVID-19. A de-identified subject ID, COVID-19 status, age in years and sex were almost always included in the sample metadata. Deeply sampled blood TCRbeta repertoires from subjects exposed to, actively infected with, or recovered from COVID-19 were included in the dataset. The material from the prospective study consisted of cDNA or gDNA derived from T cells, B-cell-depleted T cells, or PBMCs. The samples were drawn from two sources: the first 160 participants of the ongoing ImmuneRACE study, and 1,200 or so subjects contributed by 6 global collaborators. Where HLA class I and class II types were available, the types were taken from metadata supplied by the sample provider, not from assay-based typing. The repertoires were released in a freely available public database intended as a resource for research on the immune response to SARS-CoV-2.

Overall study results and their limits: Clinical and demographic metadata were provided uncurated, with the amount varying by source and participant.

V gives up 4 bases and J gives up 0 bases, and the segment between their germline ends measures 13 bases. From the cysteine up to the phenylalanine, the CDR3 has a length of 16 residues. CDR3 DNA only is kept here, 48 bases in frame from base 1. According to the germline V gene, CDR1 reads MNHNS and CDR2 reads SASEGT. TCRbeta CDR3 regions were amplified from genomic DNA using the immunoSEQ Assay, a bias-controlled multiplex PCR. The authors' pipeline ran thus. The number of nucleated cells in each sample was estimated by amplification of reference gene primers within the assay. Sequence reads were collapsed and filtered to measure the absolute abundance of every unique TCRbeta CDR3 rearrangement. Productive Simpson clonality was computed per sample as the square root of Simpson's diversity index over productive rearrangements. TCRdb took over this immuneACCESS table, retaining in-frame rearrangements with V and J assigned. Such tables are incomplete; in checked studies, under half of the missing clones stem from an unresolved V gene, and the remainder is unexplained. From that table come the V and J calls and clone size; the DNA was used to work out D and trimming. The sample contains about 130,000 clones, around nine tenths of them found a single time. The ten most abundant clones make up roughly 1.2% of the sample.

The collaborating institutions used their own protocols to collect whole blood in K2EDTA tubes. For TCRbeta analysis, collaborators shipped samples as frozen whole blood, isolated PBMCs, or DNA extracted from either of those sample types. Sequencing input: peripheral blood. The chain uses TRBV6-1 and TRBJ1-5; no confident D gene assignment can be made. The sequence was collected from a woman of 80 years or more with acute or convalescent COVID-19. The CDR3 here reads CASSVVTAYSNQPQHF. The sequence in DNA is TGTGCCAGCAGTGTGGTAACAGCATATAGCAATCAGCCCCAGCATTTT.